These 22 T cell receptor beta chains were sequenced from one sample in a study of T cells in Graves' hyperthyroidism and ophthalmopathy. Regions amplified from RNA transcripts were the TCR beta CDR3 regions. An initial round of RT-PCR targeting the TCR CDR3 relied on the HTBI primer set. TCRdb reprocessed the multiplex PCR reads via MiXCR and lists one record per CDR3 protein. The sample consists of around 300,000 distinct CDR3 sequences, about an eighth of them appearing once. Sequencing was performed on blood. The receptor source for this set is a woman aged 25 to 39 with Graves' hyperthyroidism that later progressed to Graves' ophthalmopathy.

This clonotype was recorded at least ten times. This rearrangement joins TRBV20-1 to TRBJ1-2, with a possible D match to TRBD1 (6 bases). CDR3 length: 14 amino acids. The germline V and J ends were trimmed by 6 bases and 4 bases, with 18 bases remaining between them. Germline V CDR1 and CDR2: DFQATT, SNEGSKA (reference sequence). The CDR3 region is CSALHRELSYGYTF. The CDR3 DNA sequence: TGCAGTGCCCTGCACAGGGAACTCAGCTATGGCTACACCTTC.

This clonotype was counted many times. The V call is TRBV10-3, the J call TRBJ2-2; tentative D call: TRBD1 (6 bases). Trimming cost V 7 bases and J 4 bases, with 10 bases left between them. The length of the CDR3 is 13 residues. Looked up from germline, CDR1 is ENHRY and CDR2 is SYGVKD. The CDR3 here is CAIKGQSTGELFF. The CDR3 DNA is TGTGCCATCAAGGGACAAAGCACCGGGGAGCTGTTTTTT.

In its sample, this clonotype was seen many times. This chain joins TRBV10-3 and TRBJ2-7; no clear D. Trimming cost V 2 bases and J 2 bases, with 10 bases left between them. There are 14 residues in the CDR3. Germline-derived CDR1 and CDR2 are ENHRY and SYGVKD. The CDR3 nucleotides are TGTGCCATCAGTGAGCCCTCGAGTACCTACGAGCAGTACTTC. It translates to CAISEPSSTYEQYF.

In its sample, this clonotype was seen many times. The chain has TRBV13 and TRBJ2-5, with D possibly TRBD2 on 5 matching bases. The germline V and J ends were trimmed by 5 bases and 3 bases, with 19 bases remaining between them. The germline V gene has CDR1 PRHDT and CDR2 FYEKMQ (reference sequence). The CDR3 spans 16 residues. CDR3 amino acids: CASSPPGSEGEETQYF. The CDR3 DNA reads as TGTGCCAGCAGCCCCCCAGGATCTGAGGGAGAAGAGACCCAGTACTTC.

V and J are TRBV4-2 and TRBJ2-3; 8 bases align to TRBD1. CDR1 and CDR2 (germline): LGHNA, YNFKEQ. V shed 0 bases and J 4 bases; nucleotides not matched to a gene: 12. CDR3 size: 18 residues. The CDR3 here is CASSQEDQRTGTPDTQYF. CDR3 bases: TGTGCCAGCAGCCAAGAGGACCAAAGGACAGGGACGCCAGATACGCAGTATTTT.

This clonotype was found many times. The V gene is TRBV28, the J gene TRBJ2-3; TRBD2 might be the D (5 bases). This CDR3 is built from 16 residues. Germline loops: CDR1 MDHEN, CDR2 SYDVKM. Trimming took 5 bases from V and 2 from J, leaving 17 bases between them. The CDR3 DNA is TGTGCCAGCAGTCTCCCCGGGATCGGATCCACAGATACGCAGTATTTT. This translates into CASSLPGIGSTDTQYF.

This clonotype was counted at least ten times. The V gene is TRBV6-1, the J gene TRBJ2-7, with D tentatively TRBD1 (5 bases). Germline lookup yields CDR1 MNHNS and CDR2 SASEGT. V was pared by 1 base and J by 3 bases, with 10 bases between. The CDR3 runs 14 residues. CDR3 residues: CASSEGLQGYEQYF. CDR3 DNA: TGTGCCAGCAGTGAAGGTCTTCAGGGCTACGAGCAGTACTTC.

There are many counts of this clonotype. The V gene is TRBV7-2, the J gene TRBJ2-3; 11 bases align to TRBD2. Germline CDR1 and CDR2: SGHTA and FQGNSA. Trimming removed 5 bases from V and 4 bases from J; junction bases left unmatched: 8. The CDR3 runs 16 residues. The chain's CDR3 is CASSPLAGGPPDTQYF. The CDR3 DNA sequence: TGTGCCAGCAGCCCCTTAGCGGGAGGGCCCCCAGATACGCAGTATTTT.

This clonotype was counted many times. The V and J genes are TRBV28 and TRBJ2-4, with TRBD2 matching over 13 bases. The CDR3 contains 19 residues. V dropped 5 bases and J dropped 1; count of bases not matched to a gene: 11. Germline CDR1 is MDHEN and CDR2 is SYDVKM. Here the CDR3 DNA reads TGTGCCAGCAGTCCTCAACTAGCGGGAGGGCCGAGGGCCAAAAACATTCAGTACTTC. Protein product: CASSPQLAGGPRAKNIQYF.

This clonotype was counted between two and nine times. The chain employs TRBV5-6 and TRBJ2-7; TRBD1 is a possible D gene (6 bases). Trimming pared 5 bases from V and 6 bases from J, leaving 18 bases between. CDR3 length equals 14 residues. Germline V lookup: CDR1 SGHDT, CDR2 YYEEEE. The CDR3, as DNA: TGTGCCAGCAGAACCACAGGGCGGCTGGGCGAGCAGTACTTC. This sequence encodes CASRTTGRLGEQYF.

This clonotype appeared many times. The J gene is TRBJ1-2, the V gene TRBV29-1; a weak D match, TRBD1 (5 bases). The CDR3 sequence is 12 residues long. The germline gives CDR1 SQVTM, CDR2 ANQGSEA. Trimming stripped 1 base from V and 4 bases from J, with 7 bases between. CDR3 sequence: CSVEVGTYGYTF. The CDR3 nucleotides are TGCAGCGTTGAAGTGGGGACCTATGGCTACACCTTC.

This clonotype was recorded at least ten times. The chain is built from TRBV2 and TRBJ2-1; a weak D match, TRBD2 (5 bases). The CDR3 is 18 amino acids. CDR1 is SNHLY and CDR2 is FYNNEI in the germline V gene. V lost 7 bases and J lost 7, with 29 bases in between. The CDR3 nucleotides are TGTGCCAGCAAGAGGGCAGTAGGGTCGGAGTGGGTTGGAAATGAGCAGTTCTTC. It translates to CASKRAVGSEWVGNEQFF.

At least ten counts were recorded for this clonotype. The rearrangement uses TRBV4-1 and TRBJ2-3, with D possibly matching TRBD2 (5 bases). The CDR3 covers 14 residues. Germline V gene lookup returns CDR1 MGHRA and CDR2 YSYEKL. V dropped 3 bases and J dropped 3 bases, with 10 bases sitting between them. CDR3 in DNA: TGCGCCAGCAGCCACTCAGCGGCGACAGATACGCAGTATTTT. Its protein product is CASSHSAATDTQYF.

This clonotype was observed at least ten times. The J gene is TRBJ2-7, the V gene TRBV28; 11 bases agree with TRBD1. J gave up 7 bases and V 2 bases, and 4 bases lay outside the gene matches. The CDR3 length is 14 residues. Germline CDR1 is MDHEN and CDR2 is SYDVKM. The CDR3 nucleotides read TGTGCCAGCAGTTTAGGACAGGGGGCCAGGGAGCAGTACTTC. Its protein product is CASSLGQGAREQYF.

This clonotype was found many times. The chain has TRBV28 and TRBJ2-7; no reliable D call. Trimming pared 6 bases from V and 1 base from J, leaving 16 bases between. Germline V gene lookup returns CDR1 MDHEN and CDR2 SYDVKM. The CDR3 is made up of 15 amino acids. As DNA, the CDR3 is TGTGCCAGCAGCTCCCCACCGGGCCGGTCCTACGAGCAGTACTTC. Translated, it gives CASSSPPGRSYEQYF. The complete variable domain, with remaining parts taken from reference TRBV28 and TRBJ2-7, reads DVKVTQSSRYLVKRTGEKVFLECVQDMDHENMFWYRQDPGLGLRLIYFSYDVKMKEKGDIPEGYSVSREKKERFSLILESASTNQTSMYLCASSSPPGRSYEQYFGPGTRLTVT.

The table lists this clonotype with many counts. V usage is TRBV6-1 and J usage is TRBJ2-3, with 7 bases identical to TRBD2. Germline CDR1 reads MNHNS; CDR2 reads SASEGT. J gave up 2 bases and V 5 bases, and 7 bases lay outside the gene matches. This CDR3 comprises 15 residues. CDR3 residues: CASSSGLGTTDTQYF. The CDR3 nucleotides read TGTGCCAGCAGTTCCGGACTAGGGACCACAGATACGCAGTATTTT.

This clonotype occurred a few times. The chain couples TRBV19 to TRBJ2-2, with D perhaps matching TRBD1 (6 bases). Germline V gives CDR1 LNHDA, CDR2 SQIVND (reference sequence). The ends were cut back, 5 bases at V and 0 bases at J, with 16 bases in the middle. This CDR3 is built from 17 residues. CDR3 DNA sequence: TGTGCCAGTAGTGACCGGGACACCTCACCGAACACCGGGGAGCTGTTTTTT. Its translation is CASSDRDTSPNTGELFF. Full variable domain (outside the CDR3, taken from reference TRBV19 and TRBJ2-2): DGGITQSPKYLFRKEGQNVTLSCEQNLNHDAMYWYRQDPGQGLRLIYYSQIVNDFQKGDIAEGYSVSREKKESFPLTVTSAQKNPTAFYLCASSDRDTSPNTGELFFGEGSRLTVL.

This clonotype was picked up many times. J is TRBJ1-5 and V is TRBV27; TRBD1 matches 8 bases. The germline V gene has CDR1 MNHEY and CDR2 SMNVEV (reference sequence). This CDR3 is built from 14 residues. J lost 4 bases, V lost 3 bases, and 2 bases had no gene match. The CDR3 protein is CASSLTGENQPQHF. The CDR3 DNA sequence: TGTGCCAGCAGTTTGACAGGGGAAAATCAGCCCCAGCATTTT.

This clonotype was counted at least ten times. J is TRBJ2-1 and V is TRBV27, with 8 bases that match TRBD2. J gave up 6 bases and V 4 bases, and 11 bases lay outside the gene matches. Germline V gene sequence: CDR1 MNHEY, CDR2 SMNVEV (reference sequence). CDR3 length: 16 residues. DNA for the CDR3: TGTGCCAGCAGTTCGATTCTCAGCGGGAGAAGCAATGAGCAGTTCTTC. Its translation: CASSSILSGRSNEQFF.

This clonotype was recorded at least ten times. The chain is built from TRBV10-3 and TRBJ2-3, with 8 bases lining up with TRBD2. Germline trimming cut 8 bases from V and 1 base from J; bases unmatched to any gene: 5. The CDR3 sequence is 14 residues long. Germline CDR1 and CDR2: ENHRY and SYGVKD. The CDR3 DNA is TGTGCCATCGCTCGGGAGGGAGGCACAGATACGCAGTATTTT. Encoded protein: CAIAREGGTDTQYF.

J is TRBJ2-4 and V is TRBV25-1; 7 nucleotides agree with TRBD2. CDR1 is MGHDK and CDR2 is SYGVNS in the germline V gene. The CDR3 extends over 13 amino acids. V lost 6 bases and J lost 6; bases outside the gene matches: 5. CDR3: CASSSRGVNIQYF. The DNA for the CDR3 is TGTGCCAGCAGCTCCCGGGGGGTAAACATTCAGTACTTC. The whole variable domain, filled in from reference TRBV25-1 and TRBJ2-4, reads EADIYQTPRYLVIGTGKKITLECSQTMGHDKMYWYQQDPGMELHLIHYSYGVNSTEKGDLSSESTVSRIRTEHFPLTLESARPSHTSQYLCASSSRGVNIQYFGAGTRLSVL.

This chain joins TRBV28 and TRBJ2-1; D ambiguous. Trimming cost V 3 bases and J 7 bases, with 10 bases left between them. The CDR3 spans 13 residues. The germline gives CDR1 MDHEN, CDR2 SYDVKM. CDR3 coding DNA: TGTGCCAGCAGTTTGGCAATAAGGAATGAGCAGTTCTTC. Protein sequence: CASSLAIRNEQFF.